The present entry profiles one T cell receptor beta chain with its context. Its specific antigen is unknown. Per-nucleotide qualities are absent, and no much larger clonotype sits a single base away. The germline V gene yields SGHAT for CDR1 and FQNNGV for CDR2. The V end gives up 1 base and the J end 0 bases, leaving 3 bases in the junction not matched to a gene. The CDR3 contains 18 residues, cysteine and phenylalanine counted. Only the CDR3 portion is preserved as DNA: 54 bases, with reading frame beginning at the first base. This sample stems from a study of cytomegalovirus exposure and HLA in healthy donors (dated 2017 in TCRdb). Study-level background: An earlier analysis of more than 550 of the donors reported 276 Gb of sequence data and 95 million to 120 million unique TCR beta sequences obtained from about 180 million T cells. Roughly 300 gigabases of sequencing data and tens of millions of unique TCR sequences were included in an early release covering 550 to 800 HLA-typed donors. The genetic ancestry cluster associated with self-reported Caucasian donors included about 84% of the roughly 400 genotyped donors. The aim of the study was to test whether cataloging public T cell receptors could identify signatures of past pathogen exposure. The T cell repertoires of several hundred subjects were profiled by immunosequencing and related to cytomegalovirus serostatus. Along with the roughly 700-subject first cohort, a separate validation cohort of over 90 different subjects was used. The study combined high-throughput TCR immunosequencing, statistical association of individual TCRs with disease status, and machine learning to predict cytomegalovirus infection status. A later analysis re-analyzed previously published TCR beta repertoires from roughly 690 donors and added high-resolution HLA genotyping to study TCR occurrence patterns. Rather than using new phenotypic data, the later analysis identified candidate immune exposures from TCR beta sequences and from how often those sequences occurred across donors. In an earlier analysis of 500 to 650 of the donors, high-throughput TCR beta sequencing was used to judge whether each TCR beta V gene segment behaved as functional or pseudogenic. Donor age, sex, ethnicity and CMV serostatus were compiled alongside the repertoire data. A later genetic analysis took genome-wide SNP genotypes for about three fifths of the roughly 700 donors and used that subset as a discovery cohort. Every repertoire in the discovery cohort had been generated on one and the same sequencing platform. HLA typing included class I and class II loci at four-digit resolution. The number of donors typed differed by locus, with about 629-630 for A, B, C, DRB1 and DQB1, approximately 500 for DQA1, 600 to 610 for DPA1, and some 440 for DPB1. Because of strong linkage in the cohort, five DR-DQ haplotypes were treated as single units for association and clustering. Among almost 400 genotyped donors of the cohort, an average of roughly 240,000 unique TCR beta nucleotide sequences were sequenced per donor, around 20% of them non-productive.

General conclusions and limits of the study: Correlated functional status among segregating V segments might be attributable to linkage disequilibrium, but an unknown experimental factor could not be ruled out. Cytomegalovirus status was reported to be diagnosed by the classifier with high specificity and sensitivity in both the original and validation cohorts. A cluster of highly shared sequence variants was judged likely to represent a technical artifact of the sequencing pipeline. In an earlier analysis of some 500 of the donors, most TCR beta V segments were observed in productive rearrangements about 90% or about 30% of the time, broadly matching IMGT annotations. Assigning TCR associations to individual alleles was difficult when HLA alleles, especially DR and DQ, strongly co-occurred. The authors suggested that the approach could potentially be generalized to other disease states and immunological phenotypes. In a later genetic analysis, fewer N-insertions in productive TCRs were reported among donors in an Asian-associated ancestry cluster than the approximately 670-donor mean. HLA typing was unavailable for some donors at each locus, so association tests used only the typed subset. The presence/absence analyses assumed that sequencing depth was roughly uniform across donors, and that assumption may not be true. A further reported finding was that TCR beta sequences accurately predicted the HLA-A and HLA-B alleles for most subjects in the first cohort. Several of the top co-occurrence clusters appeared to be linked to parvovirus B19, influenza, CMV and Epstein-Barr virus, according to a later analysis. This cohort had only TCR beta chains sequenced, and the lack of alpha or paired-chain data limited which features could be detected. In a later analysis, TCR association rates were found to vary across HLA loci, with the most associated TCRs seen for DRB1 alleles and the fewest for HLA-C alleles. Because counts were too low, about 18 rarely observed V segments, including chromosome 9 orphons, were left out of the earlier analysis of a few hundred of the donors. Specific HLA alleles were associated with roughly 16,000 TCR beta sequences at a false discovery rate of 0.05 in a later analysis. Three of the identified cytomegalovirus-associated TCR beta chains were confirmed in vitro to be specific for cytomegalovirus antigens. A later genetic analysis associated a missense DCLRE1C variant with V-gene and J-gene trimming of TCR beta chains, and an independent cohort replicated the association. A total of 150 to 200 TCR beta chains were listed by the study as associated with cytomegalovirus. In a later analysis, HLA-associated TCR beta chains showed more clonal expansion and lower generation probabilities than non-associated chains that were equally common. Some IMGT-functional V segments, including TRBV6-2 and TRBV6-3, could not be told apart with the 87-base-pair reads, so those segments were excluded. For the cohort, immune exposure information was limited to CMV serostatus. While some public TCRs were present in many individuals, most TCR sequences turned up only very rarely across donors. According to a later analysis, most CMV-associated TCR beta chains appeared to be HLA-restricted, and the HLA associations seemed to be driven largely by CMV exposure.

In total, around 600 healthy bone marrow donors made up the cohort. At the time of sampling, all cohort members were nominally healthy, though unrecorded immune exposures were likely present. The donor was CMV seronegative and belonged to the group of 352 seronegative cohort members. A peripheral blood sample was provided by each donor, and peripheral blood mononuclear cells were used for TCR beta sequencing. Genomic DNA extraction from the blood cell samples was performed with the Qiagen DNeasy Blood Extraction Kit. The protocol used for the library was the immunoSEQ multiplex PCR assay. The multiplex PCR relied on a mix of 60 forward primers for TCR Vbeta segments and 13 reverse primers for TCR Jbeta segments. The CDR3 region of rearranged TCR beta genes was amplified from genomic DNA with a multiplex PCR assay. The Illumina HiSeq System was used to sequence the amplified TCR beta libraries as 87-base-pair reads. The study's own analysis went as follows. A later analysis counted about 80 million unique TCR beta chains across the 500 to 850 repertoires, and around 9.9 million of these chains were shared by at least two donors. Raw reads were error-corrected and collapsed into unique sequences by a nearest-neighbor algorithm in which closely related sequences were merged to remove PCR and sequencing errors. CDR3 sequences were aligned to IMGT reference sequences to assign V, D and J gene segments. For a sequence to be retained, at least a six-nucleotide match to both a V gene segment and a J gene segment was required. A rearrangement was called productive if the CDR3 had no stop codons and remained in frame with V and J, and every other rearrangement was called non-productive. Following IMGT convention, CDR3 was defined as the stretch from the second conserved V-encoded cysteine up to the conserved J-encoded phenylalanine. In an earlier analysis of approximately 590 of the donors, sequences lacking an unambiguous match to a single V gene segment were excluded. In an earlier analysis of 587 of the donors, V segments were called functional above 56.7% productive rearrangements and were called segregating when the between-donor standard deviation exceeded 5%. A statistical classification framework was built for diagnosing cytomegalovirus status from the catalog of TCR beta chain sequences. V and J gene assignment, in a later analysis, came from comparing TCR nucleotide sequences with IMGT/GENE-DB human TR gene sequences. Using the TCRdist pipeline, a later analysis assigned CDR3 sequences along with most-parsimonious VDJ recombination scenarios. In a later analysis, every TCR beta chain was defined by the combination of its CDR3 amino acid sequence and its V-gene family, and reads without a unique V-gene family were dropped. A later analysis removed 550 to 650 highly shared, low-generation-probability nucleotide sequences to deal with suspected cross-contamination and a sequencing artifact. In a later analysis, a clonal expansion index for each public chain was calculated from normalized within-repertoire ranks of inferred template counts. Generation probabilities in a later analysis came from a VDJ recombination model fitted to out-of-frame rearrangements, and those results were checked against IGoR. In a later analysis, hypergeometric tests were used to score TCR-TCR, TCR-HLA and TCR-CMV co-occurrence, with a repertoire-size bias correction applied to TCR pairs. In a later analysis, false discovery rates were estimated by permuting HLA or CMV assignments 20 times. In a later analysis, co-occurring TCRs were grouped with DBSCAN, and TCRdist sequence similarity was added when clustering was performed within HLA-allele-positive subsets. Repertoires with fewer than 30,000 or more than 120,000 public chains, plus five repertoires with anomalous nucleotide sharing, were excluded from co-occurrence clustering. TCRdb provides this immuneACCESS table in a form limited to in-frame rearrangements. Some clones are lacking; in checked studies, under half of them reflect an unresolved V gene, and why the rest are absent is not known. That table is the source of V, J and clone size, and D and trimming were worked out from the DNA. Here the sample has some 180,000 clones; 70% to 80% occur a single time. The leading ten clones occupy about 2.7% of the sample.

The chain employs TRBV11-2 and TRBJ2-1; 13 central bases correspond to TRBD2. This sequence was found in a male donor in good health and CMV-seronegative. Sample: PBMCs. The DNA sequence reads TGTGCCAGCAGCTTAGGGACTAGCGGGAGAGGCTCCTACAATGAGCAGTTCTTC. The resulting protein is CASSLGTSGRGSYNEQFF.